A selection of T cell receptor beta chains follows, all from one sample in a study of blood T cells in healthy people across ages. One entry per CDR3 protein, called by TCRdb with MiXCR from the 5' RACE reads. The sample lists over 1.5 million distinct CDR3 sequences, around 48% occurring once. Sequenced: blood. The receptors were gathered from a woman aged 40 to 55 in good health. Each CDR3 is given without its conserved first and last residue. Fields, in order: CDR3 protein, V gene, J gene.

CDR3aa: ASREWRGGQKETQY; v_gene: TRBV6-2/TRBV6-3; j_gene: TRBJ2-5
CDR3aa: ASSIYRTVGANEQY; v_gene: TRBV19; j_gene: TRBJ2-7
CDR3aa: SATDRGDEQF; v_gene: TRBV20-1; j_gene: TRBJ2-1
CDR3aa: ASSLPSNYGYT; v_gene: TRBV7-9; j_gene: TRBJ1-2
CDR3aa: ASSQVRGTNTQY; v_gene: TRBV14; j_gene: TRBJ2-3
CDR3aa: ASGWGRAKTQY; v_gene: TRBV12-5; j_gene: TRBJ2-5
CDR3aa: SVEDRDPRGEQY; v_gene: TRBV29-1; j_gene: TRBJ2-7
CDR3aa: ASSSLIAGGMADTQY; v_gene: TRBV5-1; j_gene: TRBJ2-3
CDR3aa: SDNSGGKETQY; v_gene: TRBV20-1; j_gene: TRBJ2-5
CDR3aa: ASSEVLAGGFQETQY; v_gene: TRBV6-1; j_gene: TRBJ2-5
CDR3aa: ASSFPAGRVPTGSYNEQF; v_gene: TRBV7-2; j_gene: TRBJ2-1
CDR3aa: ASSLGGFANEKLF; v_gene: TRBV7-2; j_gene: TRBJ1-4
CDR3aa: ASSQGQTTPRSYEQY; v_gene: TRBV3-1; j_gene: TRBJ2-7
CDR3aa: ASSLIPGASYNEQY; v_gene: TRBV11-2; j_gene: TRBJ2-7
CDR3aa: AGGEETQF; v_gene: TRBV7-9; j_gene: TRBJ2-1
CDR3aa: ASSFLWGGLETQY; v_gene: TRBV27; j_gene: TRBJ2-5
CDR3aa: ASSTLAGGSTDTQY; v_gene: TRBV11-3; j_gene: TRBJ2-3
CDR3aa: ASSEFRGANTQY; v_gene: TRBV25-1; j_gene: TRBJ2-3
CDR3aa: ASSPWTSGYNEQF; v_gene: TRBV6-1; j_gene: TRBJ2-1
CDR3aa: SVTGGSYNEQF; v_gene: TRBV29-1; j_gene: TRBJ2-1
CDR3aa: SVRSRTSGGLETQY; v_gene: TRBV20-1; j_gene: TRBJ2-5
CDR3aa: ASSLGISGGAVETQY; v_gene: TRBV11-2; j_gene: TRBJ2-5
CDR3aa: ASSQDRGTGSYEQY; v_gene: TRBV4-1; j_gene: TRBJ2-7
CDR3aa: ASSNGTSIDNEQF; v_gene: TRBV5-1; j_gene: TRBJ2-1
CDR3aa: AAGTVESGANVLT; v_gene: TRBV24-1; j_gene: TRBJ2-6
CDR3aa: ASRPASGGWEETQY; v_gene: TRBV28; j_gene: TRBJ2-5
CDR3aa: ASSYGQKETQY; v_gene: TRBV6-5; j_gene: TRBJ2-5
CDR3aa: ASSRTIGGSYNEQY; v_gene: TRBV5-6; j_gene: .
CDR3aa: SARPNLAGTTDTQY; v_gene: TRBV20-1; j_gene: TRBJ2-3